This T cell receptor beta chain comes out of a study of cytomegalovirus exposure and HLA in healthy donors. At the level of the study: Roughly 80 million unique TCRs from HLA-typed donors made up an early data release.

Donors consisted of healthy bone marrow donors. Remarks on this clone: Its target is not known.

General study results and limits: The productive fraction for most TCR beta V segments was about 87% or about 30% in an earlier analysis. A later analysis reported that several of the most significant clusters appeared to be linked to common viral pathogens, among them Epstein-Barr virus.

The PCR contained 60 Vbeta and 13 Jbeta primers. The method was immunoSEQ multiplex PCR; TCRdb's version includes in-frame clones alone and lacks a portion of them. This table holds 200,000 to 250,000 clones, 75% to 90% found once. This clonotype was obtained from a woman between 18 and 29 years old in good health and CMV-seronegative. The sequencing input was PBMCs.

The CDR3 nucleotides read TGCGCCAGCAGTCCCGGGACAGGGTTCACCGAGCAGTACTTC. Its translation: CASSPGTGFTEQYF. This chain links TRBV10-2 with TRBJ2-5, with 9 nucleotides matching TRBD1. TRBJ2-7 explains the end of the DNA better; the J call may be wrong. Germline CDR1 reads WSHSY; CDR2 reads SAAADI. CDR3 length: 14 residues.